The next 18 T cell receptor beta chains were all read from a single sample in a study of T cells in Graves' hyperthyroidism and ophthalmopathy. TCR beta CDR3 regions were amplified from RNA transcripts. The HTBI primer set was used in a first-round RT-PCR of the TCR CDR3. From the multiplex PCR reads, TCRdb called clonotypes with MiXCR, one entry per CDR3 protein. The table lists 400,000 or so distinct CDR3 sequences, about 16% of them singletons. Sequencing was performed on blood. All receptors derive from a woman aged 60-75 years with Graves' ophthalmopathy.

This clonotype was seen at least ten times. V and J are TRBV9 and TRBJ2-2; 8 positions match TRBD2. The CDR3 has 15 amino acids. Trimming cost V 8 bases and J 1 base; bases outside gene matches: 7. Germline loops: CDR1 SGDLS, CDR2 YYNGEE. CDR3 coding DNA: TGTGCCAGTAGTGTTACTAGCGGGAACACCGGGGAGCTGTTTTTT. Translation gives CASSVTSGNTGELFF.

This clonotype appeared many times. J is TRBJ1-6 and V is TRBV20-1; 9 bases are a match to TRBD1. V trimming: 6 bases; J trimming: 8 bases; junction bases outside the gene matches: 8. In germline, CDR1 is DFQATT, CDR2 SNEGSKA (reference sequence). CDR3 length: 14 amino acids. The CDR3 DNA is TGCAGTGCGCTGCCGGGACAGGGTGATTCACCCCTCCACTTT. This gives the protein CSALPGQGDSPLHF.

In the case of this clonotype: A read error may account for a junction end that differs from germline. The DNA for the CDR3 is TGTGCCAGCAGTTTAACTAGCGGGCGATACGAGCAGCACTTC. This sequence encodes CASSLTSGRYEQHF. V gene TRBV12-3 or TRBV12-4 combines with J gene TRBJ2-7, with TRBD2 matching 9 bases. This CDR3 comprises 14 residues.

Many counts were recorded for this clonotype. The chain has TRBV20-1 and TRBJ2-3; the match to TRBD2 covers 8 bases. Germline assignment: CDR1 DFQATT and CDR2 SNEGSKA (reference sequence). The CDR3 spans 15 residues. After removal of 1 base from V and 4 bases from J, the junction contained 7 bases not matched to a gene. The CDR3 protein is CSARVGTSRADTQYF. The CDR3 DNA follows: TGCAGTGCTAGAGTTGGGACTAGTAGGGCAGATACGCAGTATTTT.

The chain links TRBV12-3 or TRBV12-4 to TRBJ2-1; D might be TRBD1 (7 bases). The CDR3 loop spans 14 amino acids. Trimming pared 4 bases from V and 5 bases from J, leaving 12 bases between. The CDR3 here is CASSWGRGDNEQFF. The CDR3 DNA sequence: TGTGCCAGCAGTTGGGGCAGGGGGGACAATGAGCAGTTCTTC.

The chain recombines TRBV25-1 with TRBJ2-2; tentatively, D is TRBD2 (6 bases). The germline gives CDR1 MGHDK, CDR2 SYGVNS. Trimming shortened V by 5 bases and J by 0 bases, and 16 bases separated the two germline ends. This CDR3 region has 17 residues. The CDR3 nucleotides read TGTGCCAGCAGTCCCCCCCGGAGCGGGTCGAACACCGGGGAGCTGTTTTTT. Translation: CASSPPRSGSNTGELFF.

With regard to this clonotype: One end of the junction fails to match germline, which may point to a read error. The chain employs TRBV28 and TRBJ2-1; tentative D call: TRBD2 (6 bases). The CDR3 covers 16 residues. Germline V gene sequence: CDR1 MDHEN, CDR2 SYDVKM. CDR3: CASTLRSSAAYNEQLF. In nucleotides, the CDR3 is TGTGCCAGCACCCTACGATCTAGCGCGGCATACAATGAGCAGCTCTTC. Full variable domain (outside the CDR3, taken from reference TRBV28 and TRBJ2-1): DVKVTQSSRYLVKRTGEKVFLECVQDMDHENMFWYRQDPGLGLRLIYFSYDVKMKEKGDIPEGYSVSREKKERFSLILESASTNQTSMYLCASTLRSSAAYNEQLFGPGTRLTVL.

This clonotype was seen a few times. The rearrangement uses TRBV27 and TRBJ2-3; 7 positions agree with TRBD2. This CDR3 is built from 16 residues. Trimming removed 2 bases from V and 3 bases from J; junction bases left unmatched: 8. CDR1 is MNHEY and CDR2 is SMNVEV in the germline V gene (reference sequence). For the CDR3, the DNA is TGTGCCAGCAGTTTAAAGGCGGGAGCTGGTACAGATACGCAGTATTTT. It specifies CASSLKAGAGTDTQYF.

As concerns this clonotype: This clone may be a read error of a much larger clone one base away. The chain uses TRBV12-3 or TRBV12-4 and TRBJ1-1; D gene unclear. This CDR3 contains 15 residues. V was cut by 7 bases and J by 4 bases, with 19 bases left in between. CDR3 in amino acids: CASNPDPLGSTEAFF. CDR3 bases: TGTGCCAGCAACCCAGACCCACTGGGAAGCACTGAAGCTTTCTTT.

This clonotype was observed many times. The rearrangement uses TRBV27 and TRBJ2-5; TRBD2 matches at 15 bases. V was pared by 8 bases and J by 5 bases, with 3 bases of the junction left unmatched. In germline, CDR1 is MNHEY, CDR2 SMNVEV (reference sequence). The CDR3 is made up of 14 amino acids. The CDR3 DNA reads as TGTGCCAGCCAAGGACTAGCGGGAGGGGAGACCCAGTACTTC. Encoded protein: CASQGLAGGETQYF.

The chain employs TRBV30 and TRBJ1-4, with D maybe TRBD1 (6 bases). Germline V CDR1 and CDR2: GTSNPN, SVGIG (reference sequence). V lost 3 bases to trimming and J lost 10 bases, with 18 bases between them. The CDR3 runs to 14 residues. Written as DNA, the CDR3 is TGTGCCTGGAGCGCCCTGGGGGGGCATGTAAAACTGTTTTTT. This codes for CAWSALGGHVKLFF.

This clonotype showed up just a few times. The V call is TRBV6-2 or TRBV6-3, the J call TRBJ2-7; D is unresolved. Germline assignment: CDR1 MNHEY and CDR2 SVGEGT. This CDR3 contains 12 residues. V was shortened by 4 bases and J by 5 bases, with 9 bases between the two germline ends. The CDR3 nucleotides are TGTGCCAGCAGTTCCGTCGGAAACGAGCAGTACTTC. It yields the protein CASSSVGNEQYF.

This clonotype has more than one count but fewer than ten. The CDR3 here is CASSYSLRLNTEAFF. As DNA, the CDR3 is TGTGCCAGCAGTTACTCGTTAAGGTTGAACACTGAAGCTTTCTTT. The genes are TRBV6-5 and TRBJ1-1; the D is unclear. The germline CDR1 and CDR2 sequences are MNHEY and SVGAGI. The CDR3 has 15 residues. The ends were cut back, 0 bases at V and 0 bases at J, with 8 bases in the middle.

This clonotype was counted many times. The chain combines TRBV28 with TRBJ2-2, with 11 bases fitting TRBD2. The V and J ends lost 6 bases and 6 bases, in that order; junction bases with no gene match: 12. The CDR3 covers 17 residues. Germline loops: CDR1 MDHEN, CDR2 SYDVKM. CDR3 region: CASRLRLAGIDPGELFF. The CDR3, as DNA: TGTGCCAGCAGGCTCCGACTAGCGGGAATCGACCCCGGGGAGCTGTTTTTT.

This clonotype was counted many times. The chain couples TRBV20-1 to TRBJ1-4, with D hard to call. V lost 0 bases and J lost 7, with 12 bases in between. CDR1 and CDR2 (germline): DFQATT, SNEGSKA (reference sequence). This CDR3 has 14 amino acids. The CDR3 DNA reads as TGCAGTGCTAGAGATATCCGCCTCAGTGAAAAACTGTTTTTT. It codes for CSARDIRLSEKLFF.

The chain uses TRBV29-1 and TRBJ1-2; TRBD1 agrees at 9 bases. The CDR3 runs to 13 residues. V lost 5 bases and J lost 6; bases outside the gene matches: 7. Germline values: CDR1 SQVTM, CDR2 ANQGSEA. CDR3 nucleotides: TGCAGCGTTCGCTCCCGGGACAGGGATGGCTACACCTTC. This sequence encodes CSVRSRDRDGYTF.

This clonotype turned up a few times. The chain is built from TRBV6-1 and TRBJ2-7, with 7 nucleotides matching TRBD1. Trimming removed 1 base from V and 5 bases from J; junction bases left unmatched: 5. This CDR3 has 14 amino acids. Looked up from germline, CDR1 is MNHNS and CDR2 is SASEGT. For the CDR3, the DNA is TGTGCCAGCAGTGAAGACAGGGGTAGGGACGAGCAGTACTTC. Translation: CASSEDRGRDEQYF.

The chain links TRBV5-1 to TRBJ2-6; no reliable D call. Germline loops: CDR1 SGHRS, CDR2 YFSETQ. This CDR3 contains 15 residues. V dropped 0 bases and J dropped 0 bases, with 4 bases sitting between them. The CDR3 protein is CASSLDPSGANVLTF. CDR3 nucleotides: TGCGCCAGCAGCTTGGATCCCTCTGGGGCCAACGTCCTGACTTTC.